Given below is one TCR beta chain in context. The specificity of this receptor is unknown. No qualities accompany the bases; no much larger clone lies one base away. The donors were healthy, HIV-negative adults who had no recently reported acute infections or vaccinations. Only Caucasian adults living in Nashville, Tennessee, USA were represented among the donors. Magnetic negative selection was used to enrich CD4+ T cells, after which naive cells were positively selected on CD45RA and the negative fraction became the memory subset. Blood was collected by leukapheresis, and PBMCs were isolated by Ficoll-Histopaque density gradient centrifugation and then cryopreserved in liquid nitrogen vapor phase. Purity and quantity of every magnetically sorted T cell population were checked by analytical flow cytometry. Each sorted fraction had its genomic DNA isolated and then quantified by UV absorbance on a Nanodrop 2000c.

Counted from cysteine to phenylalanine, this CDR3 has 14 amino acids. Kept here is only the CDR3 DNA, which spans 42 bases and is read in frame from base 1. V loses 3 bases, J loses 4 bases, and the germline ends lie 15 bases apart. As encoded in the germline V gene (reference sequence), CDR1 is GTSNPN while CDR2 is SVGIG. Using the deep immunoSEQ assay, TCR CDR3 regions were amplified from genomic DNA by multiplex PCR. For each cell subset, the extracted genomic DNA was distributed evenly across all wells of several immunoSEQ 96-well plates, and each plate served as one replicate. Each replicate PCR for sorted subsets received about 220 ng genomic DNA, equal to about 30,000 T cell genomes. Purified libraries were quantified with a Qubit 3.0 fluorometer, sized on a Bioanalyzer 2100, and re-quantified with the KAPA Library Quantification kit. Every immunoSEQ 96-well plate was sequenced on a separate single-read 150-cycle Illumina NextSeq 550 flow cell. As for the authors' bioinformatics: Because only junctional sequences without quality scores were contained in the immunoSEQ output, filtering matching that applied to full-length reads could not be performed. To assign V/J genes and CDR3, sequences were annotated against IMGT germline references using PyIR, a Python wrapper for IgBLAST v1.9. Reads with weak V/J assignments (E-value above 1e-6), missing CDR3, stop codons, out-of-frame junctions, or ambiguous translated residues were removed. V3J clonotypes were defined by identical inferred V gene, J gene, and CDR3 amino acid sequence. Percentage overlap between repertoires was calculated by dividing the number of shared unique clonotypes by the size of the smaller repertoire. RTK rarefaction, the Chao1 estimator, and Recon v2.1 estimates of unobserved clonotypes were used to assess repertoire richness. For all TCRbeta clonotypes obtained by the gDNA method from four donors, generation probabilities were computed with OLGA. Here the immuneACCESS table is served through TCRdb, limited to in-frame sequences with V and J called. Missing clones are a known gap in these copies; in checked studies unresolved V genes cover under half, and the rest lacks a known reason. From that table come the V and J calls and clone size; the DNA was used to work out D and trimming. Here the sample has hundreds of thousands of clones; less than 80% occur a single time. The ten largest clonotypes hold around 2% of the sample.

The source of the sample is a study of shared clonotypes between healthy human individuals (dated by TCRdb to between 2020 and 2021). Background on the whole study: A couple of women and a few men aged 18 to 49 years were included in the cohort. Leukapheresis yielded between about 0.9 and 8.9 billion PBMCs per donor. To increase sequencing depth and limit assay-specific biases, TCR repertoire library preparation and sequencing were carried out by different laboratories using diverse techniques. For each donor, three plates each were used for CD4 naive and CD4 memory, two plates were used for CD8 naive, and one plate was used for CD8 memory. Blood TCR repertoires of five healthy adults were deeply sequenced to estimate repertoire size and the extent of clonotype sharing between individuals.

Here is what the overall study found, with its caveats: Even with the large sequencing depth, rarefaction of the sorted-subset datasets indicated that sequencing was incomplete. Naive subsets generally had larger estimated clonotype richness than memory subsets did. Pairwise subsampling led to the expectation that sequencing depth would affect the degree of clonotype sharing among donors. Because the study included only a small number of donors, the genetic and exposure-history diversity represented was limited. Compared with non-shared clonotypes, the clonotypes found in all four sorted-subset donors had higher generation probabilities. When a handful of donors were compared, the shared fraction of clonotypes was 5% to 6.5% for naive CD4, 3.5% to 4% for naive CD8, 2% to 2.5% for memory CD4, and 0.4% for memory CD8. Sampling was restricted to blood, and TCR repertoires in tissues likely differ from the TCR repertoires found in blood.

The sample taken for sequencing was memory CD4+ T cells sorted from blood. The cell subset or site label, as the study defines it: CD45RA-negative fraction. The receptor's source is a woman between 25 and 40 years old in good health. This receptor chain uses TRBV30 and TRBJ1-2; no D gene is confidently identified. The CDR3 is CAWSRGTAFYGYTF. DNA sequence: TGTGCCTGGAGCCGAGGAACGGCCTTCTATGGCTACACCTTC.